Each of the 21 T cell receptor beta chains below was sequenced from the same sample in a study of T-cell reconstitution after alpha-beta-depleted transplantation in children. During its preparation, the TCRbeta library received unique molecular identifiers. MiXCR was run by TCRdb on the PCR reads, yielding one entry per CDR3 protein. The sample shows approximately 340,000 distinct CDR3 sequences, 10% to 13% of them seen only once. The sample here was PBMCs from the stem cell graft donor, taken from the stem cell graft. The receptors come from a human donor who donated a stem cell graft to a child with acute lymphoblastic leukemia.

This clonotype has a handful of counts. This chain joins TRBV4-2 and TRBJ2-3, with no clear D. Germline CDR1 LGHNA, CDR2 YNFKEQ. V was cut by 1 base and J by 3 bases, with 5 bases left in between. CDR3 size: 13 residues. Here the CDR3 reads CASSQASTDTQYF. The DNA of the CDR3 is TGTGCCAGCAGCCAAGCCAGTACAGATACGCAGTATTTT.

The chain has TRBV20-1 and TRBJ2-7; 11 nucleotides match TRBD2. The CDR3 has 15 amino acids. From germline, CDR1 is DFQATT and CDR2 SNEGSKA (reference sequence). With 6 bases clipped from V and 3 bases from J, the junction kept 10 bases outside the gene matches. The CDR3 DNA sequence: TGCAGTGCGGAGGGGGGACTAGCGGAGTACTACGAGCAGTACTTC. It specifies CSAEGGLAEYYEQYF.

This clonotype was recorded at least ten times. This chain joins TRBV29-1 and TRBJ2-1, with TRBD1 identical over 8 bases. The V and J ends lost 3 bases and 0 bases, in that order; junction bases with no gene match: 4. The CDR3 has 15 residues. Germline V CDR1 and CDR2: SQVTM, ANQGSEA. Here the CDR3 reads CSVEDRESSYNEQFF. The DNA for the CDR3 is TGCAGCGTTGAGGACAGGGAGAGCTCCTACAATGAGCAGTTCTTC.

Ten or more counts support this clonotype. The chain recombines TRBV11-2 with TRBJ2-7, with D possibly being TRBD1 (6 bases). V gave up 4 bases and J gave up 8 bases, with 9 bases separating them. Germline V gene sequence: CDR1 SGHAT, CDR2 FQNNGV. This CDR3 spans 11 amino acids. The chain's CDR3 is CASSYGQQQYF. The DNA of the CDR3 is TGTGCCAGCAGCTACGGACAGCAGCAGTACTTC.

The rearrangement links TRBV12-3 or TRBV12-4 to TRBJ2-4; TRBD2 matches 7 bases. There are 15 residues in the CDR3. The V and J ends lost 1 base and 0 bases, in that order; junction bases with no gene match: 0. Here the CDR3 reads CASSLGGRAKNIQYF. DNA of the CDR3: TGTGCCAGCAGTTTAGGCGGGAGAGCCAAAAACATTCAGTACTTC.

This clonotype showed up many times. The chain is built from TRBV20-1 and TRBJ2-5; the D gene could be TRBD1 or TRBD2 (5 bases each). The germline CDR1 and CDR2 sequences are DFQATT and SNEGSKA (reference sequence). The CDR3 has 18 amino acids. CDR3 sequence reads: CSAHGGAQSNVGIETQYF. CDR3 in DNA: TGCAGCGCGCATGGGGGAGCCCAAAGCAACGTCGGGATTGAGACCCAGTACTTC.

J is TRBJ2-3 and V is TRBV7-2; D ambiguous. Germline V gene data show CDR1 as SGHTA and CDR2 as FQGNSA. The CDR3 covers 11 residues. V gave up 8 bases and J gave up 1 base, with 4 bases separating them. CDR3 sequence: CASDRTDTQYF. CDR3 sequence (DNA): TGTGCCAGCGACCGCACAGATACGCAGTATTTT. Supplemented by reference TRBV7-2 and TRBJ2-3, the full variable domain reads GAGVSQSPSNKVTEKGKDVELRCDPISGHTALYWYRQSLGQGLEFLIYFQGNSAPDKSGLPSDRFSAERTGGSVSTLTIQRTQQEDSAVYLCASDRTDTQYFGPGTRLTVL.

This clonotype was seen a handful of times. In DNA form, the CDR3 reads TGTGCCAGCAACACCGAGTGGGTGCACACTGAAGCTTTCTTT. It codes for CASNTEWVHTEAFF. V is TRBV5-5 and J is TRBJ1-1; D is unresolved. The CDR3 consists of 14 residues. The germline CDR1 and CDR2 sequences are SGHKS and YYEKEE (reference sequence). V lost 6 bases and J 3 bases, leaving 15 bases between the germline ends.

This clonotype was seen ten or more times. The rearrangement joins TRBV9 to TRBJ1-4; D may be TRBD1 (6 bases). The CDR3 has 15 residues. Between the trimmed V and J ends, which lost 0 bases and 7 bases, there was a span of 13 bases. The germline V gene encodes CDR1 SGDLS and CDR2 YYNGEE. CDR3 bases: TGTGCCAGCAGCGTAGATGGGGGCCGGGGTGAAAAACTGTTTTTT. Translating it yields CASSVDGGRGEKLFF.

Only a few counts were recorded for this clonotype. The chain is built from TRBV3-1 and TRBJ2-3; no firm D call. V was cut by 0 bases and J by 3 bases, with 10 bases left in between. Germline V lookup: CDR1 LGHDT, CDR2 YNNKEL (reference sequence). The CDR3 has 15 amino acids. The CDR3 bases are TGTGCCAGCAGCCAAGATCGTGGAGAGACAGATACGCAGTATTTT. Its protein product is CASSQDRGETDTQYF.

This clonotype was detected only a few times. The chain joins TRBV5-8 to TRBJ2-5; 16 bases are shared with TRBD2. V gave up 4 bases and J gave up 3 bases; unmatched junction bases: 3. The CDR3 has 16 residues. Germline-derived CDR1 and CDR2 are SGHTS and YDEGEE. This CDR3 is CASSRGTSGREETQYF. The DNA for the CDR3 is TGTGCCAGCAGCCGGGGGACTAGCGGGAGGGAAGAGACCCAGTACTTC.

This clonotype was picked up a small number of times. The genes are TRBV27 and TRBJ2-1, with TRBD2 as a possible D gene (6 bases). Trimming stripped 3 bases from V and 6 bases from J, with 9 bases between. The CDR3 loop spans 13 amino acids. The germline gives CDR1 MNHEY, CDR2 SMNVEV (reference sequence). This chain's CDR3 is CASSLRDPNEQFF. As DNA, the CDR3 is TGTGCCAGCAGTTTGCGGGATCCCAATGAGCAGTTCTTC.

The chain joins TRBV3-1 to TRBJ2-5; D might be TRBD2 (5 bases). The CDR3 runs to 16 residues. Trimming left V 4 bases short and J 2 bases short, with 17 bases between. Germline V gene data show CDR1 as LGHDT and CDR2 as YNNKEL (reference sequence). The CDR3 spells CASSPIARALQETQYF. CDR3 nucleotides: TGTGCCAGCAGCCCAATTGCGAGGGCACTACAAGAGACCCAGTACTTC.

This clonotype has more than one count but fewer than ten. The V and J genes are TRBV4-3 and TRBJ1-4; D gene ambiguous. The length of the CDR3 is 15 residues. The V gene lost 0 bases and the J gene lost 8 bases, with 13 bases spanning the gap. The germline V gene encodes CDR1 LGHNA and CDR2 YSLEER. Written as DNA, the CDR3 is TGCGCCAGCAGCCAAGAGAGCCACGGGTACGAAAAACTGTTTTTT. Its translation is CASSQESHGYEKLFF.

V gene TRBV28 combines with J gene TRBJ2-5, with D perhaps given as TRBD1 or TRBD2 (7 bases each). CDR3 length equals 14 residues. The V end was cut by 5 bases, the J end by 2 bases, with 12 bases between. CDR1 and CDR2 (germline): MDHEN, SYDVKM. CDR3: CASSQGGIQETQYF. The CDR3 DNA is TGTGCCAGCAGTCAGGGGGGGATACAAGAGACCCAGTACTTC.

The chain employs TRBV20-1 and TRBJ2-7; D ambiguous. This CDR3 region has 13 residues. V dropped 6 bases and J dropped 5 bases, with 17 bases sitting between them. Germline V gene sequence: CDR1 DFQATT, CDR2 SNEGSKA (reference sequence). Here the CDR3 DNA reads TGCAGTGCACGGGCCGCAACCCTCAACGAGCAGTACTTC. This sequence encodes CSARAATLNEQYF.

The chain carries TRBV6-2 or TRBV6-3 and TRBJ2-7; 7 nucleotides agree with TRBD1. Looked up from germline, CDR1 is MNHEY and CDR2 is SVGEGT. This CDR3 region has 16 residues. The ends lost 2 bases at V and 2 bases at J; junction bases unmatched: 9. Here the CDR3 reads CASSYGVTGDPYEQYF. The DNA of the CDR3 is TGTGCCAGCAGTTACGGGGTCACAGGGGACCCCTACGAGCAGTACTTC.

The chain joins TRBV24-1 to TRBJ2-2; 8 bases fit TRBD2. Germline lookup yields CDR1 KGHDR and CDR2 SFDVKD. V shed 3 bases, J shed 2 bases, and the junction held 4 bases outside the gene matches. The CDR3 spans 16 residues. The CDR3 here is CATSDASGSNTGELFF. CDR3 nucleotides: TGTGCCACCAGTGATGCTAGCGGGTCCAACACCGGGGAGCTGTTTTTT.

This clonotype was recorded a few times. The J gene is TRBJ2-7, the V gene TRBV5-1, with D perhaps matching TRBD1 (7 bases). CDR3 length equals 15 residues. With 3 bases removed from V and 3 bases from J, the gap between germline ends came to 16 bases. Germline CDR1 is SGHRS and CDR2 is YFSETQ. CDR3 sequence (DNA): TGCGCCAGCAGCTCGTCGGGCAGGGGGGTCTACGAGCAGTACTTC. Its translation: CASSSSGRGVYEQYF.

This clonotype appeared a few times. Here the CDR3 reads CASSVGQGAIGYTF. CDR3 bases: TGCGCCAGCAGCGTCGGACAGGGGGCGATCGGCTACACCTTC. The V call is TRBV5-1, the J call TRBJ1-2; 11 bases are shared with TRBD1. Germline V gene sequence: CDR1 SGHRS, CDR2 YFSETQ. V lost 4 bases and J lost 8; bases outside the gene matches: 7. CDR3 size: 14 residues.

This sequence joins TRBV12-3 or TRBV12-4 and TRBJ2-3, with D possibly TRBD2 on 6 matching bases. Trimming left V 11 bases short and J 1 base short, with 31 bases between. The CDR3 is 19 amino acids. The DNA for the CDR3 is TGTGCCTTCAGCCATACCGAAGACTTAGGGGAGGTGGGCACAGATACGCAGTATTTT. Amino acid sequence: CAFSHTEDLGEVGTDTQYF.